The present T cell receptor (beta chain) was sequenced within a study of control samples from healthy donors and cancer patients. Sequencing used immunoSEQ multiplex PCR; TCRdb keeps in-frame clones, though not all of them. The sample has around 79,000 clones; over 85% are singletons. To note about this clone: At the DNA level, this CDR3 is encoded by other sequences in the same sample as well.

This TCR was recovered from a middle-aged woman with lung cancer. The source material was PBMCs.

The CDR3 coding sequence is TGTGCCAGCAGCTTGGGACAGGGGCAGGAGACCCAGTACTTC. This encodes CASSLGQGQETQYF. The V and J genes are TRBV5-6 and TRBJ2-5; 8 positions match TRBD1. V trimming: 0 bases; J trimming: 5 bases; junction bases outside the gene matches: 3. This CDR3 has 14 amino acids. Germline CDR1 is SGHDT and CDR2 is YYEEEE.